This TCR beta chain is drawn from a study of metastatic and nonmetastatic thyroid tumors. Study-wide context: Repertoires from malignant and benign thyroid patients were compared across blood and tumor or nodule tissue. Overall study findings and caveats: Significantly higher TCR beta diversity was reportedly seen in malignant thyroid tumors than benign nodules, in blood and tumor.

TCRdb redid the clone calls on the PCR reads using MiXCR. The sample includes around 30,000 clones, over 10% of them seen just once. No patient had received any treatment before thyroid surgery. This clone was seen at least ten times. The target antigen is unknown. Material for sequencing was blood. The sequence was obtained from a female donor with papillary thyroid cancer or a benign thyroid nodule (not recorded which). Some clones in this sample may be carry-over from other donors' samples.

The CDR3 spells CASSLGTASGEQYF. The CDR3 DNA reads as TGTGCCAGCAGCCTCGGGACAGCATCCGGCGAGCAGTACTTC. The chain recombines TRBV6-1 with TRBJ2-7; TRBD1 matches at 7 bases. After removal of 6 bases from V and 6 bases from J, the junction contained 11 bases not matched to a gene. Germline V lookup: CDR1 MNHNS, CDR2 SASEGT. The CDR3 is 14 residues long.